Below, one TCR beta chain is given with its context. Its antigen remains undetermined. This entry is derived from a study of T cells expressing NK-cell markers (dated by TCRdb to the early 2020s). Background for the entire study: TCR beta-chain repertoires were profiled in sorted CD3+CD56+NKG2C+, CD3+CD56+NKG2C- and CD3+CD56-NKG2C+ T-cell subsets from several donors. The eight sequenced donors were randomly selected healthy volunteers, three men and five women. Illumina HiSeq 2000/2500, MiSeq or NextSeq was used to sequence libraries as 2 x 150 bp reads. Seven of the eight sequenced donors were HCMV-seropositive and one was HCMV-seronegative.

A commercial ELISA kit detecting HCMV-specific IgG in serum was used to determine HCMV serostatus. Ficoll density gradient centrifugation was used to isolate peripheral blood mononuclear cells from blood. From its cysteine to its phenylalanine, the CDR3 spans 14 amino acids. The nucleotide record is missing. CDR1 and CDR2 are drawn from the germline V gene: MNHNS, SASEGT. Instrument on record: Illumina HiSeq 2000. The TCR beta cDNA libraries were made using 5'RACE template switching, a step that added both a universal primer site and unique molecular identifiers. cDNA synthesis was primed from the TCR beta constant segment and was followed by two successive PCR amplification steps. In the paper's pipeline: Reads were demultiplexed and grouped by UMI with MIGEC, and clonotypes were assembled and quantified with MiTCR. To exclude erroneous sequences, any TCR cDNA sequence not supported by at least two reads was discarded. The tcR package was used for downstream repertoire analysis, with clonotypes matched between fractions based on CDR3 nucleotide sequence plus V segment. Antigen specificity was annotated against VDJdb with VDJmatch, allowing one amino acid substitution in CDR3. The reads were reprocessed in TCRdb, with one entry per CDR3 protein sequence and no accompanying DNA. TCRdb, rather than the study authors, made the V and J calls. The sample table holds about 160,000 distinct CDR3 sequences. Roughly 21% of the sample comes from the top ten.

General findings and caveats noted by the study authors: In more than five donors, the dominant CD3+CD56+NKG2C+ clonotypes ranked among the top 10 CD8+ clonotypes, making up about 1.0-8% of CD8+ T cells. Those dominant clonotypes were again the most abundant among CD3+CD56-NKG2C+ cells in several donors, at about 28.3-60.1%. Whether the expanded NKG2C-expressing T cell clones were specific for HCMV antigens was left unclear.

The sequence joins TRBV6-1 to TRBJ2-7. Sequenced material: blood T cells: a sorted CD56 or NKG2C T cell subset, CD4+ or CD8+ T cells, or bulk PBMC T cells (not recorded which). The origin of this receptor is a man aged 18 to 69 in good health. The CDR3 amino acid sequence is: CASSTTGRTYEQYF.